Below, one TCR beta chain is given with its context. Antigen unknown. Healthy bone marrow donors formed the donor group. The data derive from a study of cytomegalovirus exposure and HLA in healthy donors. Amplification used 60 Vbeta primers and 13 Jbeta primers. The protocol was immunoSEQ multiplex PCR, while the TCRdb copy is restricted to in-frame clones and leaves out a portion. The sample carries around 210,000 clones, roughly 83% recorded once. Study conclusions and caveats: The study put 150 to 200 TCR beta chains on its list as cytomegalovirus-associated. A later analysis showed TCR association rates differing by HLA locus, peaking at DRB1 and lowest at HLA-C. High specificity and sensitivity for cytomegalovirus status were reported for the classifier.

V dropped 4 bases and J dropped 4; count of bases not matched to a gene: 1. Germline V gene data show CDR1 as SGHTA and CDR2 as FQGNSA. The CDR3 is 13 amino acids. This chain connects TRBV7-2 to TRBJ1-3, with TRBD1 matching over 7 bases. This receptor was identified in a male donor in good health and CMV-seropositive. Sequencing input: PBMCs. Here the CDR3 reads CASSSGQGNTIYF. Written as DNA, the CDR3 is TGTGCCAGCAGCTCGGGACAGGGAAACACCATATATTTT.